This is a list of T cell receptor beta chains from one sample in a study of T-cell memory formation after mild COVID-19. A single record per CDR3 protein comes from TCRdb applying MiXCR to the 5' RACE reads. The table lists approximately 100,000 distinct CDR3 sequences, approximately 12% of them singletons, with roughly 40% in the top ten. What was sequenced was PBMCs or a T cell subset sorted from them (not recorded which). The receptors originated from a man younger than 35 who had mild COVID-19 (a few samples of this study predate the infection). Cell type and time point are not known. The CDR3 runs from the conserved cysteine through the conserved F or W. D genes are given only for firm matches. Where a row states a size, it is once, few, many or the class of an expanded clone; other rows omit it.

few	TRBV2	TRBD1	TRBJ2-7	CASSADRGYFYEQYF	TGTGCCAGCAGCGCAGACAGGGGGTATTTCTACGAGCAGTACTTC
many	TRBV9	-	TRBJ2-1	CASSVNYNEQFF	TGTGCCAGCAGCGTTAACTACAATGAGCAGTTCTTC
few	TRBV5-5	-	TRBJ2-7	CASSLAAGSYEQYF	TGTGCCAGCAGCTTGGCCGCGGGGAGCTACGAGCAGTACTTC
few	TRBV2	-	TRBJ2-7	CASSEANGYEQYF	TGTGCCAGCAGTGAAGCGAACGGGTACGAGCAGTACTTC
few	TRBV12-3/TRBV12-4	-	TRBJ2-7	CASGPGSYEQYF	TGTGCCAGCGGCCCGGGGTCCTACGAGCAGTACTTC
many	TRBV7-3	TRBD2	TRBJ2-1	CASSVSGGPGSYNEQFF	TGTGCCAGCAGCGTCAGCGGGGGGCCGGGTTCCTACAATGAGCAGTTCTTC
few	TRBV6-2/TRBV6-3	TRBD1	TRBJ2-7	CASSSSGGWYEQYF	TGTGCCAGCAGTTCTTCAGGGGGTTGGTACGAGCAGTACTTC
-	TRBV29-1	-	TRBJ2-1	CSVEESSEQFF	TGCAGCGTTGAAGAAAGCTCGGAGCAGTTCTTC
-	TRBV27	-	TRBJ1-1	CASSERVGEAFF	TGTGCCAGCAGTGAACGGGTTGGTGAAGCTTTCTTT
few	TRBV4-3	-	TRBJ2-5	CASSQGTGFSETQYF	TGCGCCAGCAGCCAAGGAACAGGGTTCTCGGAGACCCAGTACTTC
many	TRBV19	TRBD2	TRBJ2-5	CASSLTSGGFETQYF	TGTGCCAGTAGCTTGACTAGCGGGGGGTTTGAGACCCAGTACTTC
few	TRBV12-3/TRBV12-4	-	TRBJ2-7	CASSLGATQEYF	TGTGCCAGCAGTTTAGGGGCAACACAGGAGTACTTC
many	TRBV29-1	TRBD1	TRBJ1-2	CSIPGQLNYGYTF	TGCAGCATTCCGGGACAGCTTAACTATGGCTACACCTTC
few	TRBV13	-	TRBJ1-4	CASSLGGANEKLFF	TGTGCCAGCAGCTTGGGGGGGGCCAATGAAAAACTGTTTTTT
once	TRBV3-1	TRBD2	TRBJ2-1	CASSSTSGSLDEQFF	TGTGCCAGCAGCTCTACTAGCGGGAGTCTGGATGAGCAGTTCTTC
many	TRBV4-2	-	TRBJ2-3	CASSQNAGSSTDTQYF	TGTGCCAGCAGTCAAAACGCCGGGAGTAGCACAGATACGCAGTATTTT
few	TRBV7-6	TRBD1	TRBJ1-1	CASSQGAVSTEAFF	TGTGCCAGTTCCCAGGGGGCAGTTAGTACTGAAGCTTTCTTT
few	TRBV29-1	-	TRBJ2-3	CSVEEADRRGDTQYF	TGCAGCGTCGAGGAGGCGGACAGGAGGGGAGATACGCAGTATTTT
-	TRBV11-2	-	TRBJ2-1	CASRHASRGADEQFF	TGTGCCAGCAGACATGCCTCCCGAGGAGCGGATGAGCAGTTCTTC
-	TRBV7-9	-	TRBJ1-2	CASSSQGSYGYTF	TGTGCCAGCAGCTCACAGGGTAGCTATGGCTACACCTTC
few	TRBV20-1	TRBD1	TRBJ1-2	CSAHLTGVHSYGYTF	TGCAGTGCTCACTTAACAGGGGTCCATAGCTATGGCTACACCTTC